Described below is a single T cell receptor (beta chain) sequence and its context. Its antigen is still unknown. TCRdb's table, derived via immunoSEQ multiplex PCR, lists solely in-frame clones and lacks some. The sample has about 82,000 clones, 85% to 95% seen once. The sample belongs to a study of cytomegalovirus exposure and HLA in healthy donors. Study background: A subsequent analysis reported that the 120 validation repertoires were produced on the same platform that had also been used for the 550 to 750 first-cohort repertoires. Points from the study as a whole: In vitro confirmation showed three CMV-associated chains to be CMV antigen specific.

Trimming removed 3 bases from V and 3 bases from J, with 11 bases in between. This CDR3 is built from 13 residues. Germline V lookup: CDR1 SQVTM, CDR2 ANQGSEA. The donors were part of the validation cohort of over a hundred subjects. That cohort was separate from the first cohort, which comprised several hundred subjects. The chain couples TRBV29-1 to TRBJ1-2; D call uncertain. The sample consisted of PBMCs. This clonotype originated in a man aged 18 to 35 in good health and CMV-seronegative. CDR3 bases: TGCAGCGTTGATGGCGGGTCGGACTATGGCTACACCTTC. Protein sequence: CSVDGGSDYGYTF.